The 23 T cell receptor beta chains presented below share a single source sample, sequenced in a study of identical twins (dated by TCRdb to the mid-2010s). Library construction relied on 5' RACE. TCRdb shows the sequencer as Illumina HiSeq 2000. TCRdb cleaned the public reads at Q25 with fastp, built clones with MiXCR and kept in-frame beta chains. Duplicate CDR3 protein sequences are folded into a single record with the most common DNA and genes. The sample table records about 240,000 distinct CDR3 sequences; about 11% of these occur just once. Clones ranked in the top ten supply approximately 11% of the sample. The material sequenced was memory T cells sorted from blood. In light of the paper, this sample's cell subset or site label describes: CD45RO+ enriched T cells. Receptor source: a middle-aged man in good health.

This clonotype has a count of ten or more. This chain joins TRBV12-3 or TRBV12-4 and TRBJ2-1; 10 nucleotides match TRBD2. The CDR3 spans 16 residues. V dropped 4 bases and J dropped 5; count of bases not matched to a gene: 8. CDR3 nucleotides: TGTGCCAGCAGTTGGATCCGGACTAGCGGCCACAATGAGCAGTTCTTC. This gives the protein CASSWIRTSGHNEQFF.

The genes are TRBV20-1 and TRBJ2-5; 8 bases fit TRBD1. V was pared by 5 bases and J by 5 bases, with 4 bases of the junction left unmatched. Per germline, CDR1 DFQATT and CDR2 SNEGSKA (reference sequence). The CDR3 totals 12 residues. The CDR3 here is CSAAGGAETQYF. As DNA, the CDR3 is TGCAGTGCTGCAGGGGGCGCGGAGACCCAGTACTTC.

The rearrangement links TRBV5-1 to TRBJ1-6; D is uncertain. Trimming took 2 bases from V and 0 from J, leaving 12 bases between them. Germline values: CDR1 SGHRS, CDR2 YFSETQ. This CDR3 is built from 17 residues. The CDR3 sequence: CASSFRQASSYNSPLHF. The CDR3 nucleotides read TGCGCCAGCAGCTTTCGACAAGCGAGCTCCTATAATTCACCCCTCCACTTT.

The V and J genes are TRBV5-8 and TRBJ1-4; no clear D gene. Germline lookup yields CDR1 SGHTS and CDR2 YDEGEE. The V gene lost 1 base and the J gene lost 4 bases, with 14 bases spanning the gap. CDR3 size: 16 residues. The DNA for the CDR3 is TGTGCCAGCAGCTTGAACTCGGGAGAGTATAATGAAAAACTGTTTTTT. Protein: CASSLNSGEYNEKLFF.

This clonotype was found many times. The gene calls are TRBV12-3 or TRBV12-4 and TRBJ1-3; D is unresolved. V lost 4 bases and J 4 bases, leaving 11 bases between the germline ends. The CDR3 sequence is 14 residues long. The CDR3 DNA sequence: TGTGCCAGCAGTTGGAGTCGTGCCGGAAACACCATATATTTT. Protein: CASSWSRAGNTIYF.

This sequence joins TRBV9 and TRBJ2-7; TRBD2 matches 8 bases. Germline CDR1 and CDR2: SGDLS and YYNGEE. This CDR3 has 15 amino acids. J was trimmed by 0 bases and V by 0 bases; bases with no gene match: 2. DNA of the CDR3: TGTGCCAGCAGCGTAGCCGGGACTAGCTCCTACGAGCAGTACTTC. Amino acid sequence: CASSVAGTSSYEQYF.

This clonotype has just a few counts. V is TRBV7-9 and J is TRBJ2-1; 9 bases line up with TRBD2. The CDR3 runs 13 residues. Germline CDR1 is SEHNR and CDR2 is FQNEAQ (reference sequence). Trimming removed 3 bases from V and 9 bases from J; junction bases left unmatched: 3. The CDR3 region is CASSLSGRSEQFF. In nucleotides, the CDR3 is TGTGCCAGCAGCTTGAGCGGGAGGAGTGAGCAGTTCTTC.

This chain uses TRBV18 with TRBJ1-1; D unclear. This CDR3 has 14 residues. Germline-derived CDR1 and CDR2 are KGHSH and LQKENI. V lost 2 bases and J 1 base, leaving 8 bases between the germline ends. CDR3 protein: CASSPTPGNTEAFF. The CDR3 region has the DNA TGTGCCAGCTCACCAACTCCAGGGAACACTGAAGCTTTCTTT.

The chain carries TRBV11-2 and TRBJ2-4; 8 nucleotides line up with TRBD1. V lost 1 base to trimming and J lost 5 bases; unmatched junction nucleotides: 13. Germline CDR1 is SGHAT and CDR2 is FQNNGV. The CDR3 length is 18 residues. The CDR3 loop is CASSLVGGRGRPENIQYF. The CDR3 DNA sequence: TGTGCCAGCAGCTTAGTAGGAGGCAGGGGGCGACCAGAAAACATTCAGTACTTC.

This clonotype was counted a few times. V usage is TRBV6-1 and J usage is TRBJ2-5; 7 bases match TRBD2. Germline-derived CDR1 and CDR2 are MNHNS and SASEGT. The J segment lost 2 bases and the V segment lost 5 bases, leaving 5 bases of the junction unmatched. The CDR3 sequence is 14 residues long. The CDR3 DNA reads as TGTGCCAGCAGTCGGCTGGGAGGGCAAGAGACCCAGTACTTC. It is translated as CASSRLGGQETQYF.

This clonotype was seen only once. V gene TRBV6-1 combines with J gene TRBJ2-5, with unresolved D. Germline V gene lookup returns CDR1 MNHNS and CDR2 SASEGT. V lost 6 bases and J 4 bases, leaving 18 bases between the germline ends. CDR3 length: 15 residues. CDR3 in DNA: TGTGCCAGCAGCAGTGGTAAGGGCACACGAGAGACCCAGTACTTC. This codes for CASSSGKGTRETQYF.

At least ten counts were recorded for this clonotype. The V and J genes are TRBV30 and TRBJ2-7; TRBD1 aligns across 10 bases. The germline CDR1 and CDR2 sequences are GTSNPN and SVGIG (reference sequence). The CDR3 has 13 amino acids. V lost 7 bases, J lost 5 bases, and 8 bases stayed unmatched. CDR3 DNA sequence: TGTGCCTCCACCCGGGACAGGGGAAACGAGCAGTACTTC. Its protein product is CASTRDRGNEQYF.

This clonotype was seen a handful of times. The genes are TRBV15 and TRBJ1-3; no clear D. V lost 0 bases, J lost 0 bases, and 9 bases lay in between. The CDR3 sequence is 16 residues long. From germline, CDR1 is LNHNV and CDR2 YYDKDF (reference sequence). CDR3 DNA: TGTGCCACCAGCAGAGATATAAGTGCCTCTGGAAACACCATATATTTT. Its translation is CATSRDISASGNTIYF.

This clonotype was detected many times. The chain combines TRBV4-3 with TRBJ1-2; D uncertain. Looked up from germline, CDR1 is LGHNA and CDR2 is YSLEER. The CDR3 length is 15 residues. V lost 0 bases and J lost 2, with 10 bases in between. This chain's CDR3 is CASSQEDPGNYGYTF. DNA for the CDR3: TGCGCCAGCAGCCAAGAAGATCCAGGAAACTATGGCTACACCTTC.

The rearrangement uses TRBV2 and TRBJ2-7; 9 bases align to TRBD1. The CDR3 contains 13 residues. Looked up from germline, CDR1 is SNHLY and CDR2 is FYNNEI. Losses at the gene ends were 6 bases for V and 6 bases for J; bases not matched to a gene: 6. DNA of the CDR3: TGTGCCAGCAGCGACAGGGGGTACGCCGAGCAGTACTTC. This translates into CASSDRGYAEQYF.

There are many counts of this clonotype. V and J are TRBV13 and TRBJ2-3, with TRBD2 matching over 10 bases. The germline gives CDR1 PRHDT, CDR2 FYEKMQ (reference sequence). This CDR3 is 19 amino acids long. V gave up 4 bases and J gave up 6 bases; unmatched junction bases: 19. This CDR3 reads CASSSHSLAGGYLLDTQYF. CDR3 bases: TGTGCCAGCAGCTCCCACTCCTTAGCGGGGGGCTACCTCTTGGATACGCAGTATTTT.

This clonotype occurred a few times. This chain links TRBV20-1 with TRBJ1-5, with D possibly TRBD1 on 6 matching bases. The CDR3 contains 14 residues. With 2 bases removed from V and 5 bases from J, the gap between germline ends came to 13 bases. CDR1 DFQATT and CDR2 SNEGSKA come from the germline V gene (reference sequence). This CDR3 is CSARRTGRDQPQHF. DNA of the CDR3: TGCAGTGCTAGAAGAACAGGGAGGGATCAGCCCCAGCATTTT.

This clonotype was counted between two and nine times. The chain's CDR3 is CASSLGVRGSQETQYF. CDR3 coding DNA: TGTGCCAGCAGCTTAGGAGTTAGGGGGAGCCAAGAGACCCAGTACTTC. The V and J genes are TRBV7-9 and TRBJ2-5, with D tentatively TRBD1 (6 bases). V gave up 1 base and J gave up 1 base, with 13 bases separating them. The CDR3 is 16 residues long. Germline values: CDR1 SEHNR, CDR2 FQNEAQ (reference sequence).

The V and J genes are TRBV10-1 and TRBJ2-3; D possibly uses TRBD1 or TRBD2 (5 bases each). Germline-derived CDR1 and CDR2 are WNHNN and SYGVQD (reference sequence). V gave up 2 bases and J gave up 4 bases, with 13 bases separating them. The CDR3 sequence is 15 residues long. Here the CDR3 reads CASSENPGRSDTQYF. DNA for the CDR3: TGCGCCAGCAGTGAGAACCCAGGGAGATCAGATACGCAGTATTTT.

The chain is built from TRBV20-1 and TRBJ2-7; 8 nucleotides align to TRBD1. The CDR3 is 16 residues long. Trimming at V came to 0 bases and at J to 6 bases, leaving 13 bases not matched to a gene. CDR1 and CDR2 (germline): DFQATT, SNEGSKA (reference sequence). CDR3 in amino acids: CSARDIRTGTSGEQYF. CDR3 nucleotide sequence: TGCAGTGCTAGAGATATTAGGACAGGGACATCTGGCGAGCAGTACTTC.

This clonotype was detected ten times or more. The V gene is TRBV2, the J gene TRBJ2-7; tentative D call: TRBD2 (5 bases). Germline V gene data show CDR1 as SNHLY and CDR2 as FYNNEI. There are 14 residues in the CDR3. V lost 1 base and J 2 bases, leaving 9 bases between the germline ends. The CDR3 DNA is TGTGCCAGCAGTGAAGGCGGGTTGCCCTACGAGCAGTACTTC. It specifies CASSEGGLPYEQYF.

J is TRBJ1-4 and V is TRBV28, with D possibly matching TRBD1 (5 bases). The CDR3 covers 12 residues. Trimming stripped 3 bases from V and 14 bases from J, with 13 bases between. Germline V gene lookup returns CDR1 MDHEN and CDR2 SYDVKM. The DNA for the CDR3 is TGTGCCAGCAGTTTGAAGGGACGTCATCTGTTTTTT. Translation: CASSLKGRHLFF.

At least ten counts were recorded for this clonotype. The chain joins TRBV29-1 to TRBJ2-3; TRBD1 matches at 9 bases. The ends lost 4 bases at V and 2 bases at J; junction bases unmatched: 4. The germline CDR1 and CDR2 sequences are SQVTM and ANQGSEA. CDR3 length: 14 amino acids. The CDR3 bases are TGCAGCGTTGGGACAGGGGCGGTCACAGATACGCAGTATTTT. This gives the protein CSVGTGAVTDTQYF.